This entry features one TCR beta chain sequence. Its antigen remains unidentified. Base qualities are not at hand, and no much larger clone is one base apart. This sample is part of a study of blood T cell repertoires in COVID-19 (dated by TCRdb to 2018 to 2021). Broadly, across the study: Samples covering the acute and convalescent phases of COVID-19 were provided by collaborators in the United States, Italy and Spain. The prospective study material was composed of cDNA or gDNA derived from T cells, B-cell-depleted T cells, or PBMCs. Deeply sampled blood TCRbeta repertoires from subjects exposed to, actively infected with, or recovered from COVID-19 were included in the dataset. The repertoires were made available in a free public database intended to serve as a resource for research on the immune response to SARS-CoV-2. The samples were drawn from two sources: the first 160 participants of the ongoing ImmuneRACE study, and 950 to 1,500 subjects contributed by 6 global collaborators. A de-identified subject ID, COVID-19 status, age in years and sex were almost always included in the sample metadata. Where available, HLA class I and class II types were taken from metadata supplied by the sample provider and were not determined by assay-based typing.

Results the study describes overall, beyond this receptor: Clinical and demographic metadata were provided uncurated, with the amount varying by source and participant.

TCRbeta CDR3 regions were amplified from genomic DNA using the immunoSEQ Assay, a bias-controlled multiplex PCR. On the authors' methods: Within the assay, amplification of reference gene primers was used to estimate how many nucleated cells each sample contained. Sequence reads were collapsed and filtered to measure the absolute abundance of every unique TCRbeta CDR3 rearrangement. For each sample, productive Simpson clonality was calculated as the square root of Simpson's diversity index over productive rearrangements. As stored in TCRdb, this immuneACCESS dataset retains in-frame rearrangements with V and J assigned. A fraction of the clones does not appear; measured against another copy, unresolved V genes explain less than half of the discrepancy, and the remainder lacks a known reason. V and J calls and clone size are given by that table; D and trimming were obtained from the DNA. This sample lists around 200,000 clones; roughly 87% were detected once. The biggest ten clones account for 10% of the sample.

The trim is 0 bases for V and 2 bases for J, with a gap of 13 bases between the germline ends. The CDR1 and CDR2 encoded by the germline V gene (reference sequence) are LNHDA and SQIVND. CDR3 length: 17 amino acids, cysteine to phenylalanine. The only DNA kept is the CDR3, 51 bases in frame from the first base. In the prospective study, participants were about 18 to 90 years old, resided in fewer than 25 geographic areas of the United States, and were enrolled through a virtual design. Cohort assignment in the prospective study relied on participant-reported clinical history from a screening survey and a study questionnaire. Mobile phlebotomists in the prospective study collected whole blood, serum and a nasopharyngeal or oropharyngeal swab from every participant. Prospective study participants could optionally give additional blood draws and questionnaires over an approximately 2-month period. Before DNA extraction, blood samples from the prospective study were shipped at room temperature or frozen.

This sequence uses TRBV19 and TRBJ2-2, with TRBD2 tentatively as D gene (5 bases match). What was sequenced was PBMCs or T cells enriched from blood (not recorded which). The clonotype was recovered from a man between 18 and 29 years old with acute COVID-19. The sequenced DNA is TGTGCCAGTAGTATAGAAGAAGCGGACTTAAACACCGGGGAGCTGTTTTTT. This encodes CASSIEEADLNTGELFF.